This T cell receptor beta chain was sequenced during a study of T cell responses to AZD1222 COVID-19 vaccine (dated by TCRdb to about 2021). Broadly, across the study: AZD1222 recipients given second doses at about 4 weeks or at about 12 weeks were pooled, since spike-specific TCR depth and breadth were not found to differ between the two schedules. TCR sequencing covered over 230 trial participants: nearly 210 given two doses of AZD1222 and 26 given two doses of MenACWY control vaccine. Trial participants were enrolled by age into 18-55, 56-69 and 70-plus year subgroups, with around 150, 28 and 57 TCR-sequenced participants respectively. Study-wide conclusions, independent of this receptor: The vaccine-associated CD4 TCRs covered the entire spike protein, and the dominant responses fell in regions 160-218 and 743-854. Reportedly, close to half of the unique spike-specific TCRs recognized epitopes lying outside the regions that are mutated in the B.1.351 and B.1.1.7 variants. Most participants were white British and females outnumbered males, and the authors suggested that clonal diversity may have been underestimated. No day 14 peak-response samples were available, so repertoires were characterized only after the peak T cell response. The 56-69-year group was small, and its depth increase did not reach significance, likely because of low power. Conclusions about previously exposed vaccinees are limited because only a handful of AZD1222 recipients were SARS-CoV-2 seropositive at baseline. After two AZD1222 doses, both the breadth and the depth of spike-specific TCRs were significantly higher than at day 0 and than in MenACWY recipients.

The CDR3 regions of human TCRbeta chains were analyzed by immunosequencing. As for how the authors treated the data: Repertoire TCRs were matched against a reference library of SARS-CoV-2-specific TCRs generated with the MIRA antigen-specificity platform. Breadth was defined as the fraction of unique TCRs that were SARS-CoV-2-associated. Depth was defined as the fraction of total T cells that were SARS-CoV-2-associated. Using the MIRA data, each spike-specific TCR was mapped to the spike region that the TCR reacts to and placed in a CD4 or CD8 class. Log10-transformed breadth and depth values were compared by one-way ANOVA with Sidak's multiple comparisons tests. TCRdb took over this immuneACCESS table, retaining in-frame rearrangements with V and J assigned. Such tables are incomplete; in checked studies, under half of the missing clones stem from an unresolved V gene, and the remainder is unexplained. The V and J calls and the clone size are those of that table, but D and trimming were determined from the DNA. The sample yields approximately 190,000 clones; about nine tenths were counted once. The top ten clonotypes cover 0.95% to 1% of the sample.

With regard to this clone: Its antigen is not yet known. Base quality data are lacking; no much larger clone is found one base away.

According to the study, the label for this sample's time point signals: baseline before first vaccination. Samples from vaccinated people were obtained from the UK trials COV001 and COV002, which included a single-blind randomized controlled phase 2/3 trial of AZD1222 (ChAdOx1 nCoV-19) in healthy adults. For TCRbeta chain sequencing, PBMC samples were collected from trial participants at day 0 and at day 28 after the second dose. The receptor's source is an adult in good health. The sample consisted of peripheral blood, taken on day 0 of AZD1222 vaccination.

This receptor carries the CDR3 CASSDSMSNRGGKNTEAFF. The sequence in DNA is TGTGCCAGCAGTGACTCGATGTCCAACCGGGGAGGAAAGAACACTGAAGCTTTCTTT. The chain links TRBV6-4 with TRBJ1-1; the D gene lacks a confident call. CDR1 is given as MRHNA and CDR2 as SNTAGT, both from the germline V gene. V is cut by 0 bases and J by 1 base, and the space between the germline ends is 21 bases. From the cysteine up to the phenylalanine, the CDR3 has a length of 19 residues. The CDR3 DNA has 57 bases and is translated from base 1.